This T cell receptor (beta chain) was retrieved from a study of T cell responses to AZD1222 COVID-19 vaccine. This CDR3 contains 15 residues. V lost 1 base to trimming and J lost 4 bases; unmatched junction nucleotides: 3. Germline V gene data show CDR1 as SGHVS and CDR2 as FQNEAQ. Libraries were prepared by immunoSEQ multiplex PCR; TCRdb keeps only in-frame clonotypes and omits some of them. The sample consists of 95,000 to 100,000 clones, 80% to 90% of them appearing once. This clonotype originated in an adult in good health. The source material was peripheral blood, sampled on day 0 of AZD1222 vaccination. The chain employs TRBV7-8 and TRBJ1-5; TRBD1 agrees at 8 bases. This CDR3 reads CASSLDWTGNQPQHF. CDR3 bases: TGTGCCAGCAGCTTAGATTGGACAGGGAATCAGCCCCAGCATTTT.